This TCR beta chain originates from a study of CD8+ T cells in alopecia areata. Findings and caveats of the study: In scalp samples, resident alphabeta T cells of normal skin are also sequenced. Greater clonality was observed in lesional scalp samples, especially alopecia totalis/universalis, versus normal scalp. Against the mouse data, patients shared TCRs less clearly, possibly for HLA reasons.

The treatment was: oral pan-JAK inhibitor, 5-10 mg twice daily. V was clipped by 5 bases and J by 6 bases, with 10 bases between them. Germline V lookup: CDR1 SGHAT, CDR2 FQNNGV. The CDR3 consists of 12 residues. Regarding this clone: The target antigen is unknown.

Sequencing relied on a cDNA template that was reverse transcribed from extracted RNA. TCRdb's copy holds only in-frame clones and misses some; the assay was immunoSEQ multiplex PCR. Here the sample spans roughly 180,000 clones, about 53% being singletons. V is TRBV11-2 and J is TRBJ1-1; D not resolved. This sample comprised CD8+ T cells sorted from blood, obtained at week 24, from a patient treated with tofacitinib. This TCR was recovered from a human donor with alopecia areata. CDR3 sequence (DNA): TGTGCCAGCAGCCGGACTGGGCCTGAAGCTTTCTTT. Protein: CASSRTGPEAFF.